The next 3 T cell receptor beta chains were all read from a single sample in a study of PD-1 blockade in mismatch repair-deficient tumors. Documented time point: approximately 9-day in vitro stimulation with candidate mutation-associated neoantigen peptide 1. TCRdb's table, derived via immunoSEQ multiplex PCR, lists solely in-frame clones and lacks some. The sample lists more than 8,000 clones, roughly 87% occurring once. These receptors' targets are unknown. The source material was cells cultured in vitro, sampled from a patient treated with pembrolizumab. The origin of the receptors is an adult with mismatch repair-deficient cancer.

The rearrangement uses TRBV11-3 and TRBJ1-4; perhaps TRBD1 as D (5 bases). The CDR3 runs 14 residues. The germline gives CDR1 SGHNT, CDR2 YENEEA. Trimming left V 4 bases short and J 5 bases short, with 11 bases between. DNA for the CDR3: TGTGCCAGCAGCTCGGGACCGCCAAATGAAAAACTGTTTTTT. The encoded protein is CASSSGPPNEKLFF.

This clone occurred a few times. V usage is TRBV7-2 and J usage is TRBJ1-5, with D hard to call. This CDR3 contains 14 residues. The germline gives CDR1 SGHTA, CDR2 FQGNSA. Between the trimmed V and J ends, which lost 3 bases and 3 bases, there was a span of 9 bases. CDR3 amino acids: CASSLRRVNQPQHF. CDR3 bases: TGTGCCAGCAGCTTGCGACGGGTCAATCAGCCCCAGCATTTT.

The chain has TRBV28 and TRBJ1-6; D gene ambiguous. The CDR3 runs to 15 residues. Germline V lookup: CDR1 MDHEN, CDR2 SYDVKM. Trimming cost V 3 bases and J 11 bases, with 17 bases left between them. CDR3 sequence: CASSFGGSGLTPLHF. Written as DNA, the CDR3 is TGTGCCAGCAGTTTCGGAGGGAGCGGCTTAACACCCCTCCACTTT.